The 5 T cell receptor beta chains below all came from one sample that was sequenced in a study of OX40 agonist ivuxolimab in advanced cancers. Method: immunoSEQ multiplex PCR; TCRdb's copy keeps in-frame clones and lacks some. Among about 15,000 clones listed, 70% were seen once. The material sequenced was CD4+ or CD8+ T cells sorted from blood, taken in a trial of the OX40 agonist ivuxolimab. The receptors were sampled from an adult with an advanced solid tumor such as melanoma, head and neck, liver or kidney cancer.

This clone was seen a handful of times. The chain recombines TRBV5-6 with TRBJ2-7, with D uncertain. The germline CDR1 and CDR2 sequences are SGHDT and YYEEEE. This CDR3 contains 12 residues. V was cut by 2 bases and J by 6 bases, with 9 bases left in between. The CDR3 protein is CASSFKEGEQYF. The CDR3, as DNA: TGTGCCAGCAGCTTTAAAGAAGGCGAGCAGTACTTC.

The CDR3 reads CASSQDEGPYGYTF. The CDR3 DNA reads TGCGCCAGCAGCCAAGATGAGGGCCCCTATGGCTACACCTTC. This sequence joins TRBV4-1 and TRBJ1-2; D is undetermined. Per germline, CDR1 MGHRA and CDR2 YSYEKL. V was pared by 0 bases and J by 4 bases, with 9 bases between. CDR3 length: 14 residues.

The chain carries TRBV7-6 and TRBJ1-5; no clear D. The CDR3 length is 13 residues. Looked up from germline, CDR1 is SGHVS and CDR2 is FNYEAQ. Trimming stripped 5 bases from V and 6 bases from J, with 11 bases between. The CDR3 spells CASSPEETQPQHF. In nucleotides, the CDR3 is TGTGCCAGCAGCCCTGAGGAAACTCAGCCCCAGCATTTT. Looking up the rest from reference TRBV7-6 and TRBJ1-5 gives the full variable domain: GAGVSQSPRYKVTKRGQDVALRCDPISGHVSLYWYRQALGQGPEFLTYFNYEAQQDKSGLPNDRFSAERPEGSISTLTIQRTEQRDSAMYRCASSPEETQPQHFGDGTRLSIL.

The CDR3 spells CASSPRDGSYEQYF. In nucleotides, the CDR3 is TGTGCCAGCAGTCCCCGGGACGGCTCCTACGAGCAGTACTTC. The rearrangement joins TRBV13 to TRBJ2-7; perhaps D is TRBD1 or TRBD2 (5 bases each). CDR1 and CDR2 from the germline V gene are PRHDT and FYEKMQ (reference sequence). CDR3 size: 14 residues. Trimming removed 6 bases at V and 0 bases at J, with 12 bases between. Drawing the rest from reference TRBV13 and TRBJ2-7, the complete variable domain is AAGVIQSPRHLIKEKRETATLKCYPIPRHDTVYWYQQGPGQDPQFLISFYEKMQSDKGSIPDRFSAQQFSDYHSELNMSSLELGDSALYFCASSPRDGSYEQYFGPGTRLTVT.

The CDR3 here is CAPLTWGTQYNEQFF. In nucleotides, the CDR3 is TGTGCCCCCCTTACTTGGGGGACGCAATACAATGAGCAGTTCTTC. The chain has TRBV6-4 and TRBJ2-1, with D possibly being TRBD1 or TRBD2 (5 bases each). The germline CDR1 and CDR2 sequences are MRHNA and SNTAGT. Trimming cost V 11 bases and J 4 bases, with 21 bases left between them. The CDR3 extends over 15 amino acids.